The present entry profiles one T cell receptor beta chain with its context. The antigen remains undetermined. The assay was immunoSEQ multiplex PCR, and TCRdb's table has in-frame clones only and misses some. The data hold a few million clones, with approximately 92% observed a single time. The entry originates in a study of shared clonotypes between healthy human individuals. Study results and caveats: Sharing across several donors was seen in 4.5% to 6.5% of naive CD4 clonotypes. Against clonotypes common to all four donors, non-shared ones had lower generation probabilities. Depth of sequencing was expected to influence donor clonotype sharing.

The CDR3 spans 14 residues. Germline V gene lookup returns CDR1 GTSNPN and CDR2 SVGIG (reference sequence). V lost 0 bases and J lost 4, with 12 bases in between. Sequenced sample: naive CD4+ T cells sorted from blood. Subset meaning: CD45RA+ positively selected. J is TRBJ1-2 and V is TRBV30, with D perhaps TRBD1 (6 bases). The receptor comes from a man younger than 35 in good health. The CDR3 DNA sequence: TGTGCCTGGAGTGTAGCAGGGGTGATCTATGGCTACACCTTC. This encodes CAWSVAGVIYGYTF. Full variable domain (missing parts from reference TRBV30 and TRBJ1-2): SQTIHQWPATLVQPVGSPLSLECTVEGTSNPNLYWYRQAAGRGLQLLFYSVGIGQISSEVPQNLSASRPQDRQFILSSKKLLLSDSGFYLCAWSVAGVIYGYTFGSGTRLTVV.